This is a list of T cell receptor beta chains from one sample in a study of blood T cell repertoires in COVID-19. Measured with immunoSEQ multiplex PCR; TCRdb has only the in-frame clones, and not every one. Of approximately 470,000 clones listed, roughly 90% were seen once; the top ten hold roughly 0.72%. The sequencing sample was made of PBMCs or T cells enriched from blood (not recorded which). The origin of the receptors is a woman between 18 and 29 years old who had recovered from COVID-19. CDR3s include the opening cysteine and the closing phenylalanine or tryptophan.

>TRBJ2-7|TRBV2
CASSVNRGYEQYF
>TRBJ2-3|TRBV27
CAESPGQLNTDTQYF
>TRBJ1-4|TRBV21-1
CASREGRAREKLFF
>TRBJ2-7|TRBV11-2
CASSPGLPLEQYF
>TRBJ1-2|TRBV5-1
CASSLGAGQGASGYTF
>TRBJ2-3|TRBV5-1
CASSFGQSTDTQYF
>TRBJ1-1|TRBV19
CASSRQGARTEAFF
>TRBJ2-2|TRBV27
CASSLGLVGELFF
>TRBJ2-5|TRBV9
CASSVVCVLAGASHQETQYF
>TRBJ2-7|TRBV10-1
CASSVGRSGYEQYF
>TRBJ1-1|TRBV4-1
CASSPLLNTEAFF
>TRBJ2-7|TRBV15
CATSRVARGHSYEQYF
>TRBJ2-7|TRBV27
CASSLSGGQGFPDEQYF
>TRBJ2-1|TRBV24-1
CATSDSSLADYNEQFF
>TRBJ2-5|TRBV7-9
CASTTRQDEETQYF
>TRBJ2-1|TRBV2
CASSEIPGTGYNEQFF
>TRBJ1-1|TRBV7-8
CASSPLTGKKAFF
>TRBJ1-1|TRBV29-1
CSVRTGKTRTEAFF
>TRBJ1-1|TRBV6-5
CASSTYRGSREAFF
>TRBJ2-3|TRBV30
CACTSGLHTDTQYF